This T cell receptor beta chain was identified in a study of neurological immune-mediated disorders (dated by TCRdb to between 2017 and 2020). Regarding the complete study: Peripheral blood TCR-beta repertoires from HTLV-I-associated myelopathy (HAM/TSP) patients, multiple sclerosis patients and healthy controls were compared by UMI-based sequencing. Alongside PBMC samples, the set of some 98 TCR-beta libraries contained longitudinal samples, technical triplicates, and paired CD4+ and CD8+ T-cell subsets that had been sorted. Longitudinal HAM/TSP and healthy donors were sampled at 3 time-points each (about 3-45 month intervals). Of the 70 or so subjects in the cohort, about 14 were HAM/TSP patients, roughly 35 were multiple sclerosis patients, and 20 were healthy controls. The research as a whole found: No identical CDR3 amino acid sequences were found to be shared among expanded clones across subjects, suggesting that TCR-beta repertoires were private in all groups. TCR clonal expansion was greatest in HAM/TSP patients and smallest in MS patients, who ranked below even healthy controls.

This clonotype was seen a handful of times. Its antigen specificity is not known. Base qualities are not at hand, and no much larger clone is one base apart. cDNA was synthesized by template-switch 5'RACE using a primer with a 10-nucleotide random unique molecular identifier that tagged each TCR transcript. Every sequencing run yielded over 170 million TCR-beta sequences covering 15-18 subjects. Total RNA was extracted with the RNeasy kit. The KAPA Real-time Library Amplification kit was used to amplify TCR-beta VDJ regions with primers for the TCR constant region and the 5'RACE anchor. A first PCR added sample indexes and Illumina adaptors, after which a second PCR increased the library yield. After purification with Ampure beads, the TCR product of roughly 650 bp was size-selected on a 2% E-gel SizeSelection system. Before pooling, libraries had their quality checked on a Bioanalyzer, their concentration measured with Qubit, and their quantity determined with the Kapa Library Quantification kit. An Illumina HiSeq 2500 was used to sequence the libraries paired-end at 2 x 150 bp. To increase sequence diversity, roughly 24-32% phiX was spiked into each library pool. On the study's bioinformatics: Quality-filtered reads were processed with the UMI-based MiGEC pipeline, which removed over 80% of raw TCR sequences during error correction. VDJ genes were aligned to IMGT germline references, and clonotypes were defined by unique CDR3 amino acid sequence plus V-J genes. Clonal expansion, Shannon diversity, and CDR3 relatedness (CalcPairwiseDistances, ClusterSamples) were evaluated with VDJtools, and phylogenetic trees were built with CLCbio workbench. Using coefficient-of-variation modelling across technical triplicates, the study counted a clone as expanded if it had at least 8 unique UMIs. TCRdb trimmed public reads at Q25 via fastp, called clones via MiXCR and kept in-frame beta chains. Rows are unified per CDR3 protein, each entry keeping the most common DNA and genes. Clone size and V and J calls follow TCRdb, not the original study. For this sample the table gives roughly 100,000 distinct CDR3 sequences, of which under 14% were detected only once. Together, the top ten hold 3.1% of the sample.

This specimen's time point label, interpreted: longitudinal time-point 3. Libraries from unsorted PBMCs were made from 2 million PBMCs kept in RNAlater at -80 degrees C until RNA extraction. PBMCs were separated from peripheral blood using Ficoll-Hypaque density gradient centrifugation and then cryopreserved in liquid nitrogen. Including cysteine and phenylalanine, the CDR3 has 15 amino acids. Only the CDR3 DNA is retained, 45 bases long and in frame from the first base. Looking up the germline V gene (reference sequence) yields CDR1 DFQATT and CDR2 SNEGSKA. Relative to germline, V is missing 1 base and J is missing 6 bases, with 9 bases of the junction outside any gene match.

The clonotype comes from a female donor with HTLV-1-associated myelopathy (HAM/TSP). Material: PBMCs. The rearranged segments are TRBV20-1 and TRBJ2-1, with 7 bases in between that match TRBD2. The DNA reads TGCAGTGCTAGAGGGTGGGGGGGATTGTTCAATGAGCAGTTCTTC. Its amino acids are CSARGWGGLFNEQFF.